Shown below are 5 T cell receptor beta chains from a single sample sequenced in a study of cytomegalovirus exposure and HLA in healthy donors. Both 60 Vbeta primers and 13 Jbeta primers went into the PCR. Sequencing used immunoSEQ multiplex PCR; TCRdb keeps in-frame clones, though not all of them. The sample has about 130,000 clones, around 75% seen once; the top ten hold 3% to 3.5%. Input material: PBMCs. The receptors were sampled from a middle-aged man in good health and CMV-seronegative.

This clone showed up just a few times. The CDR3 DNA is TGTGCCAGCAGTTACTCCGGCGGAACCTACGAGCAGTACTTC. It translates to CASSYSGGTYEQYF. The J gene is TRBJ2-7, the V gene TRBV6-5; the D is unclear. Germline V gene lookup returns CDR1 MNHEY and CDR2 SVGAGI. This CDR3 contains 14 residues. The germline V and J ends were trimmed by 0 bases and 2 bases, with 8 bases remaining between them.

This chain links TRBV27 with TRBJ2-5, with 8 bases that match TRBD2. The V gene end was trimmed by 1 base and the J gene end by 1 base; junction bases not matched to a gene: 14. This CDR3 is built from 19 residues. The V gene's germline CDR1 is MNHEY and CDR2 SMNVEV (reference sequence). The CDR3 region is CASSLYPPGGLKGQETQYF. The CDR3 nucleotides are TGTGCCAGCAGTTTATATCCCCCGGGAGGGCTAAAAGGCCAAGAGACCCAGTACTTC.

The chain recombines TRBV5-1 with TRBJ1-3; perhaps TRBD1 as D (5 bases). CDR1 SGHRS and CDR2 YFSETQ come from the germline V gene. V lost 3 bases and J 4 bases, leaving 14 bases between the germline ends. The CDR3 is 15 amino acids. In nucleotides, the CDR3 is TGCGCCAGCAGCTCTCAGGGTGGCGGCGGAAACACCATATATTTT. Translated: CASSSQGGGGNTIYF.

The chain has TRBV4-3 and TRBJ1-5, with D tentatively TRBD1 (5 bases). The germline V and J ends were trimmed by 3 bases and 0 bases, with 30 bases remaining between them. The CDR3 length is 22 residues. The germline gives CDR1 LGHNA, CDR2 YSLEER. The CDR3 nucleotides read TGCGCCAGCAGCCACGGCCTTCCCGCGTGGGGCGGGGGTCCATATAGCAATCAGCCCCAGCATTTT. Its protein is CASSHGLPAWGGGPYSNQPQHF.

The rearrangement uses TRBV7-9 and TRBJ1-2, with 8 bases aligning to TRBD1. The CDR3 loop spans 16 amino acids. With V trimmed by 1 base and J by 6 bases, 10 bases remained unmatched. The germline CDR1 and CDR2 sequences are SEHNR and FQNEAQ (reference sequence). The CDR3 coding sequence is TGTGCCAGCAGCTTAGGGGATCGGCAGGGGGCAAATGGCTACACCTTC. Translating it yields CASSLGDRQGANGYTF. Drawing the rest from reference TRBV7-9 and TRBJ1-2, the complete variable domain is DTGVSQNPRHKITKRGQNVTFRCDPISEHNRLYWYRQTLGQGPEFLTYFQNEAQLEKSRLLSDRFSAERPKGSFSTLEIQRTEQGDSAMYLCASSLGDRQGANGYTFGSGTRLTVV.